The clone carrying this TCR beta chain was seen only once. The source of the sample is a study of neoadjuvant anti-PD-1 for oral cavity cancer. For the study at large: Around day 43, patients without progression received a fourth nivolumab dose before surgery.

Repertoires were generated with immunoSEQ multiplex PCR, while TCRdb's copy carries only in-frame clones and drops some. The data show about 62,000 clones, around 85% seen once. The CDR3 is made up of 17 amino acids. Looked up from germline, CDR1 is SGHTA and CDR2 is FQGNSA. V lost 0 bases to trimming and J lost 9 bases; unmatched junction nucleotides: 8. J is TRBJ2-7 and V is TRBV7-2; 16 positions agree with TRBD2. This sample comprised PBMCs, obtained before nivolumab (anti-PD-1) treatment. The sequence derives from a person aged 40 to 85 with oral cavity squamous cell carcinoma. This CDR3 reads CASSLAQGTSGRAAQYF. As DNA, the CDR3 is TGTGCCAGCAGCTTAGCGCAGGGGACTAGCGGGAGGGCCGCGCAGTACTTC.